The 16 T cell receptor beta chains given below trace back to one sample, sequenced in a study of blood T cells in healthy people across ages. A second PCR of roughly 7 to 11 cycles used a sample-barcoded 5' primer and a J-beta primer mix. TCRdb reprocessed the 5' RACE reads via MiXCR and lists one record per CDR3 protein. The sample has roughly 640,000 distinct CDR3 sequences; roughly 31% are singletons. The specimen was blood. These receptors came from a woman older than 75 in good health.

This clonotype was observed at least ten times. The rearrangement uses TRBV7-2 and TRBJ2-1; the match to TRBD2 covers 11 bases. The germline V gene encodes CDR1 SGHTA and CDR2 FQGNSA. CDR3 size: 16 residues. The ends lost 0 bases at V and 6 bases at J; junction bases unmatched: 4. The CDR3 DNA is TGTGCCAGCAGCTTAGCGGCTAGCGGGGGGATCAATGAGCAGTTCTTC. It is translated as CASSLAASGGINEQFF.

This clonotype was detected many times. The genes are TRBV5-1 and TRBJ1-2; 11 bases map to TRBD1. CDR1 is SGHRS, CDR2 YFSETQ, per germline. This CDR3 has 14 amino acids. V shed 4 bases and J 4 bases; nucleotides not matched to a gene: 3. This CDR3 reads CASSKGTGGYGYTF. The DNA of the CDR3 is TGCGCCAGCAGCAAAGGGACAGGGGGCTATGGCTACACCTTC. The variable domain in full, with the rest retrieved from reference TRBV5-1 and TRBJ1-2, is KAGVTQTPRYLIKTRGQQVTLSCSPISGHRSVSWYQQTPGQGLQFLFEYFSETQRNKGNFPGRFSGRQFSNSRSEMNVSTLELGDSALYLCASSKGTGGYGYTFGSGTRLTVV.

This clonotype was seen ten or more times. The chain has TRBV12-3 or TRBV12-4 and TRBJ1-2; 8 bases agree with TRBD1. The V and J ends lost 7 bases and 3 bases, in that order; junction bases with no gene match: 7. The CDR3 spans 14 residues. This chain's CDR3 is CASTRDRRDYGYTF. For the CDR3, the DNA is TGTGCCAGCACCCGGGACAGGCGGGACTATGGCTACACCTTC.

This clonotype appeared many times. The V call is TRBV4-3, the J call TRBJ2-7; 8 bases map to TRBD1. CDR1 LGHNA and CDR2 YSLEER come from the germline V gene. The junction had 8 bases not matched to a gene; V was cut back by 0 bases and J by 7 bases. The CDR3 sequence is 15 residues long. The DNA of the CDR3 is TGCGCCAGCAGCCAAGAGGGACAGGCTTACAATGAGCAGTACTTC. Translating it yields CASSQEGQAYNEQYF.

This clonotype was recorded at least ten times. The V gene is TRBV28, the J gene TRBJ1-2; TRBD1 matches at 7 bases. The ends lost 7 bases at V and 7 bases at J; junction bases unmatched: 12. The CDR3 extends over 14 amino acids. Germline V gives CDR1 MDHEN, CDR2 SYDVKM. CDR3 sequence reads: CASKVIEGALGYTF. CDR3 DNA: TGTGCCAGCAAAGTAATTGAGGGGGCGCTTGGCTACACCTTC.

Of note for this clonotype: A much larger clone sits a single nucleotide away, making a read error possible. The conserved final phenylalanine or tryptophan is absent from the CDR3, which likely points to a read error. V usage is TRBV20-1 and J usage is TRBJ2-5; D not certain. This CDR3 comprises 11 residues. V was pared by 2 bases and J by 5 bases, with 6 bases between. CDR1 is DFQATT, CDR2 SNEGSKA, per germline (reference sequence). The CDR3 nucleotides are TGCAGTGCTAGACAAGACGAGACCCAGTACGTC. Amino acid sequence: CSARQDETQYV.

The chain links TRBV12-5 to TRBJ2-5, with 11 bases fitting TRBD2. The last part of the DNA fits TRBJ2-7 better; the J call may be wrong. The CDR3 sequence is 18 residues long. From germline, CDR1 is LGHNT and CDR2 FRNRAP. CDR3 sequence (DNA): TGTGCTAGTGGTTTGGTACGCGGGGGACTAGCGGTCCCCTACGAGCAGTACTTC. The encoded protein is CASGLVRGGLAVPYEQYF.

This clonotype has only a few counts. The J gene is TRBJ1-6, the V gene TRBV5-1, with D possibly matching TRBD1 (5 bases). Trimming removed 3 bases from V and 6 bases from J, with 10 bases in between. The CDR3 length is 14 residues. CDR1 is SGHRS and CDR2 is YFSETQ in the germline V gene. CDR3 sequence reads: CASSSGDRNSPLHF. In DNA, the CDR3 is TGCGCCAGCAGCTCGGGGGACCGTAATTCACCCCTCCACTTT.

This clonotype was counted many times. The chain combines TRBV3-1 with TRBJ2-5, with 9 positions matching TRBD2. Trimming removed 5 bases from V and 4 bases from J; junction bases left unmatched: 17. The CDR3 has 18 amino acids. From germline, CDR1 is LGHDT and CDR2 YNNKEL (reference sequence). CDR3 in DNA: TGTGCCAGCAGCTCCTCGTCCCCCGGCGGGGGGGCCGGAGAGACCCAGTACTTC. It encodes CASSSSSPGGGAGETQYF.

A note on this clonotype: Since a much larger clone is just one base distant, this may be a read error. The rearrangement uses TRBV27 and TRBJ2-4; the D gene is possibly TRBD1 (5 bases). The germline V gene has CDR1 MNHEY and CDR2 SMNVEV (reference sequence). The CDR3 spans 16 residues. Here the CDR3 reads CTSSLRGIMAKNIQYF. The CDR3 nucleotides are TGTACCAGCAGTTTAAGGGGCATAATGGCCAAAAACATTCAGTACTTC.

This clonotype was seen a handful of times. The CDR3 DNA sequence: TGTGCCAGCAGTGCGGCAGCACCCCAACTCTATGGCTACACCTTC. Translated: CASSAAAPQLYGYTF. The chain joins TRBV2 to TRBJ1-2; D call uncertain. CDR1 is SNHLY, CDR2 FYNNEI, per germline. The length of the CDR3 is 15 residues. The ends were cut back, 4 bases at V and 4 bases at J, with 16 bases in the middle.

Remarks on this clonotype: This may come from a read error, since a much larger clone is one base off. This sequence joins TRBV5-1 and TRBJ2-7, with 7 bases fitting TRBD1. The CDR3 covers 20 residues. Germline CDR1 is SGHRS and CDR2 is YFSETQ. Trimming removed 2 bases from V and 7 bases from J; junction bases left unmatched: 27. CDR3 in amino acids: CASSLVPGQTHTPMYNEQYF. The CDR3 DNA reads TGCGCCAGCAGCTTAGTCCCGGGACAGACTCACACGCCCATGTACAATGAGCAGTACTTC.

J is TRBJ2-1 and V is TRBV7-8, with 10 bases identical to TRBD1. The length of the CDR3 is 16 residues. Germline V gene sequence: CDR1 SGHVS, CDR2 FQNEAQ. The V gene end was trimmed by 0 bases and the J gene end by 7 bases; junction bases not matched to a gene: 6. DNA for the CDR3: TGTGCCAGCAGCTTAGCTGGACAGGGGGTTAGAAATGAGCAGTTCTTC. Its protein is CASSLAGQGVRNEQFF. The entire variable domain, with the rest obtained from reference TRBV7-8 and TRBJ2-1, is as follows: GAGVSQSPRYKVAKRGQDVALRCDPISGHVSLFWYQQALGQGPEFLTYFQNEAQLDKSGLPSDRFFAERPEGSVSTLKIQRTQQEDSAVYLCASSLAGQGVRNEQFFGPGTRLTVL.

This clonotype was counted a few times. V and J are TRBV6-1 and TRBJ1-5; 7 nucleotides agree with TRBD1. CDR1 is MNHNS and CDR2 is SASEGT in the germline V gene. CDR3 length: 16 amino acids. The V and J ends lost 3 bases and 2 bases, in that order; junction bases with no gene match: 7. The CDR3: CASSDGTAWGNQPQHF. Here the CDR3 DNA reads TGTGCCAGCAGTGACGGGACAGCCTGGGGCAATCAGCCCCAGCATTTT.

This clonotype was detected only a few times. A clone one base away is much larger, so this may be a read error. The chain uses TRBV20-1 and TRBJ2-7; the D gene is possibly TRBD1 (5 bases). Deletions cut 8 bases from V and 1 base from J, with 12 bases between. The CDR3 is 12 residues long. Germline CDR1 is DFQATT and CDR2 is SNEGSKA (reference sequence). The DNA for the CDR3 is TGCAGTACTGGTCAGGGTTCCTACGAGCAGTACTTC. Protein product: CSTGQGSYEQYF.

The J gene is TRBJ1-2, the V gene TRBV20-1; D is undetermined. Germline V gene lookup returns CDR1 DFQATT and CDR2 SNEGSKA (reference sequence). V was cut by 6 bases and J by 0 bases, with 17 bases left in between. The CDR3 extends over 15 amino acids. The CDR3 bases are TGCAGTGCGGTCGCCGAAGAGTCTTCTAACTATGGCTACACCTTC. Its translation: CSAVAEESSNYGYTF.